The clone carrying this T cell receptor beta chain was counted many times. What it recognizes is unknown. Germline CDR1 LGHNA, CDR2 YNFKEQ. CDR3 size: 19 residues. Between the trimmed V and J ends, which lost 1 base and 5 bases, there was a span of 27 bases. This entry belongs to a study of T-cell memory formation after mild COVID-19. Across the whole study: Clusters were largely donor specific.

MiXCR, applied by TCRdb to the 5' RACE reads, yields one record per CDR3 protein. The table has about 90,000 distinct CDR3 sequences, about 13% seen once; the top ten hold about 27%. General observations from the study: Nothing confirmed that second-wave clones peaking on day 37 were specific for SARS-CoV-2. Pre-infection memory showed some responding clones, and this suggested that cross-reactive memory joined. Balance between CD4 and CD8 was seen in clones contracting day 15 to 85, and a CD4+ lean was seen in later expanders.

This chain uses TRBV4-2 with TRBJ2-7; maybe TRBD2 (6 bases). The sample consisted of PBMCs or a T cell subset sorted from them (not recorded which). This receptor was taken from an adult woman who had mild COVID-19 (a few samples of this study predate the infection). Cell type and time point are not known. CDR3 amino acids: CASSQGFGVGRGPWNEQYF. DNA for the CDR3: TGTGCCAGCAGCCAAGGATTTGGGGTCGGGCGGGGCCCCTGGAACGAGCAGTACTTC.